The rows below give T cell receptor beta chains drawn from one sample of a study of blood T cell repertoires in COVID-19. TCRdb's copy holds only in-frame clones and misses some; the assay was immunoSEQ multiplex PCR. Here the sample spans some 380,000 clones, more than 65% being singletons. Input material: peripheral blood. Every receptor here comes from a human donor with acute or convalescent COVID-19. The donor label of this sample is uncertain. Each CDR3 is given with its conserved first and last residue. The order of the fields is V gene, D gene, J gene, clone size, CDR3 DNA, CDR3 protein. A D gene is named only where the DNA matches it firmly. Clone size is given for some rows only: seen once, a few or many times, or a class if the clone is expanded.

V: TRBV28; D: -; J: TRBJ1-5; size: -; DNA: TGTGCCAGCCGGGTTATTGGAGTAAATCAGCCCCAGCATTTT; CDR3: CASRVIGVNQPQHF
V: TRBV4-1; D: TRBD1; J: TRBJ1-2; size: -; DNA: TGCGCCAGCAGCCAATCAGGGGGCAGTGGCTACACCTTC; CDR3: CASSQSGGSGYTF
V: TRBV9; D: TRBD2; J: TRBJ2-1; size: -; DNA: TGTGCCAGCAGCGTAGCTAGCGGGAGGGGAAATGAGCAGTTCTTC; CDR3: CASSVASGRGNEQFF
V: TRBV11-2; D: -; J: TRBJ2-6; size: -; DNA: TGTGCCAGCGCGTACTCTGGGGCCAACGTCCTGACTTTC; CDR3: CASAYSGANVLTF
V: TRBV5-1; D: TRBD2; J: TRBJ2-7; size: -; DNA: TGCGCCAGCAGCTTGGGAGCGGGAGGGAGGTACGAGCAGTACTTC; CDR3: CASSLGAGGRYEQYF
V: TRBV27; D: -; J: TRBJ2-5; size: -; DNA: TGTGCCAGCAGTTCAGGCAGTTTAAGCGGCTACACCTCCCGGCGGGAGACCCAGTACTTC; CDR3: CASSSGSLSGYTSRRETQYF
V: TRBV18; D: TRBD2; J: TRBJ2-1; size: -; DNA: TGTGCCAGCTCAGAGATAGCGGGGGAGACGGAGCAGTTCTTC; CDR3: CASSEIAGETEQFF
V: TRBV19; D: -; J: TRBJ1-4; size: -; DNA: TGTGCCAGTAGCAGGAACCTTAATGAAAAACTGTTTTTT; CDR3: CASSRNLNEKLFF
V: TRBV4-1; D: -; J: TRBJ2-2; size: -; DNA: TGCGCCAGCAGCCTAGCGATGGGCTCCCCGAACACCGGGGAGCTGTTTTTT; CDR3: CASSLAMGSPNTGELFF
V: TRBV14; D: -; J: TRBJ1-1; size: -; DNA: TGTGCCAGCAGACAGGAGGGGCTGAACACTGAAGCTTTCTTT; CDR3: CASRQEGLNTEAFF
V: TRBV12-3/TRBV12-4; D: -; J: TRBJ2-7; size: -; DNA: TGTGCCAGCAGGGGCATAGCCTACGAGCAGTACTTC; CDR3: CASRGIAYEQYF
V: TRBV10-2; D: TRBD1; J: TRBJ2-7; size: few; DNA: TGCGCCAGCCGTGACGGGACAGGGGGCGCGTACGAGCAGTACTTC; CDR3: CASRDGTGGAYEQYF
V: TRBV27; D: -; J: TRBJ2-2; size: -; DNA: TGTGCCAGCAGTTTATTTACTGCACCTACCGGGGAGCTGTTTTTT; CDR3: CASSLFTAPTGELFF
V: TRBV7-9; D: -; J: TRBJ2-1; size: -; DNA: TGTGCCAGCAGCTTAGGCCTAACTAGGTATGAGCAGTTCTTC; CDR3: CASSLGLTRYEQFF
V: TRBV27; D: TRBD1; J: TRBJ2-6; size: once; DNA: TGTGCCACCCAACAGGGGGCCGGGGCCAACGTCCTGACTTTC; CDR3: CATQQGAGANVLTF
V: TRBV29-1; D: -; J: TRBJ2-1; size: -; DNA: TGCAGCGCGGAAGGGGGGGTAGAGGTCTCCTACAATGAGCAGTTCTTC; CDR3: CSAEGGVEVSYNEQFF
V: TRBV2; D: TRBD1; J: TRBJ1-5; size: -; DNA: TGTGCCAGCACCTTGGACAGGGGTCGCCATCAGCCCCAGCATTTT; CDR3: CASTLDRGRHQPQHF
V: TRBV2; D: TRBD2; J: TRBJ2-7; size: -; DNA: TGTGCCAGCAGGGGACTAGCGGGACGCTACGAGCAGTACTTC; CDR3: CASRGLAGRYEQYF
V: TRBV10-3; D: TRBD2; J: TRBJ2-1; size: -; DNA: TGTGCCATCAGTGAGTCTACTAGCGGGGGGGACAATGAGCAGTTCTTC; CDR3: CAISESTSGGDNEQFF
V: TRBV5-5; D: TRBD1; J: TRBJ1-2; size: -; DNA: TGTGCCAGCAGCCCGACCTCAGGGGGCTGGGGCTACACCTTC; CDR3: CASSPTSGGWGYTF
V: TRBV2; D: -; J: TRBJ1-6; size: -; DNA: TGTGCCAGCAGTGGGAAAGGGGTGGATTCACCCCTCCACTTT; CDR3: CASSGKGVDSPLHF
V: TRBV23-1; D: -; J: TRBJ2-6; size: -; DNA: TGCGCCAGCAGTCAACCGGACTCCGGGACTCCAAGCTCTGGGGCCAACGTCCTGACTTTC; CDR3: CASSQPDSGTPSSGANVLTF
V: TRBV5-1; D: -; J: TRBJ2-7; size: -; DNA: TGCGCCAGCAGCTTGTGGCCCTCGCCCAGGTCCGAGCAGTACTTC; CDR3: CASSLWPSPRSEQYF
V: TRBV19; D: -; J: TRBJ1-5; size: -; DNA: TGTGCCAGTAGTATAGATCTACGGCAGCCCCAGCATTTT; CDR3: CASSIDLRQPQHF
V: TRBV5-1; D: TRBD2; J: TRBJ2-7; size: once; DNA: TGCGCCAGCACCCTCGACGGGACTAGATCCTACGAGCAGTACTTC; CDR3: CASTLDGTRSYEQYF
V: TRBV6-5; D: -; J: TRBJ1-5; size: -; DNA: TGTGCCAGCAGCACGAGTAGACAGATTAATCAGCCCCAGCATTTT; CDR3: CASSTSRQINQPQHF
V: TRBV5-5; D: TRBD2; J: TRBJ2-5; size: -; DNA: TGTGCCAGCAGCAACTTTCCCGGGACTAGCGGGGGCTTCGAAGAGACCCAGTACTTC; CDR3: CASSNFPGTSGGFEETQYF
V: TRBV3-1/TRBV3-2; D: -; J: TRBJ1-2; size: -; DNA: TGTGCCAGCAGCCAAGGGCAGGGTGGCGGCTACACCTTC; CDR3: CASSQGQGGGYTF
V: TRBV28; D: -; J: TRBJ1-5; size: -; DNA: TGTGCCAGCAGCGTTTCTCAGGGGCGTCAGCCCCAGCATTTT; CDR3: CASSVSQGRQPQHF
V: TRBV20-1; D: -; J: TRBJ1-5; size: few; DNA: TGCAGTGCTAGTAATCCCCAAGACAAACAGCCCCAGCATTTT; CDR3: CSASNPQDKQPQHF
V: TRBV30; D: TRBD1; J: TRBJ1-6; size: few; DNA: TGTGCCTGGATGGGACAGGGTTTTGGGTCACCCCTCCACTTT; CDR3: CAWMGQGFGSPLHF
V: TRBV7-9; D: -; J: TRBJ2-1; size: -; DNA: TGTGCCAGCAGCTTTCAGTCTGCGGGACTCCGCAATGAGCAGTTCTTC; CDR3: CASSFQSAGLRNEQFF
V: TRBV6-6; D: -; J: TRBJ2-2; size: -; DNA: TGTGCCAGCAGTTACCGGGATTACACCGGGGAGCTGTTTTTT; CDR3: CASSYRDYTGELFF
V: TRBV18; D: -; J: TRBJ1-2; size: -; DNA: TGTGCCAGCTCACCGGACAGCCTGGGCTACACCTTC; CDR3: CASSPDSLGYTF
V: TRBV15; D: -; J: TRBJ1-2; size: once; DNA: TGTGCCACCAGCAGAGTAGACCTGGGGGGTCGCTACACCTTC; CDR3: CATSRVDLGGRYTF
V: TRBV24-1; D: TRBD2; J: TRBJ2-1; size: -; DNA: TGTGCCACCAGTGATCGACTAGCGGGGGGTTTAAATGAGCAGTTCTTC; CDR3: CATSDRLAGGLNEQFF
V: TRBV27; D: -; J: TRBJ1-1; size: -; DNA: TGTGCCAGCAGTTTTACCTGGGTGTCAGGGGCCACTGAAGCTTTCTTT; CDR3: CASSFTWVSGATEAFF
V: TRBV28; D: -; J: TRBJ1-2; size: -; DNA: TGTGCCAGCAATCTCATCAGGGTTAGTGAAGGCTACACCTTC; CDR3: CASNLIRVSEGYTF
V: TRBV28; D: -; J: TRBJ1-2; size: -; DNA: TGTGCCAGCAGTTTACCAGGCTGGGTCTATGGCTACACCTTC; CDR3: CASSLPGWVYGYTF
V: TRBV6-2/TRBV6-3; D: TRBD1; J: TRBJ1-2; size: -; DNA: TGTGCCAGCAGTAAGGGGGGACAGGGGGCTAACTATGGCTACACCTTC; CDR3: CASSKGGQGANYGYTF
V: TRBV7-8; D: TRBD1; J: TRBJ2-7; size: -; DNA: TGTGCCAGCAGCTTACGGGACAGGGGAGACGAGCAGTACTTC; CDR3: CASSLRDRGDEQYF
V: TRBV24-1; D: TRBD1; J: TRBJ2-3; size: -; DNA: TGTGCCACCAGTGATCCTTCACAGGGGGCGGTTTTGGATACGCAGTATTTT; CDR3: CATSDPSQGAVLDTQYF
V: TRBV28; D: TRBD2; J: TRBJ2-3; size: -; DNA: TGTGCCAGCAAGAGGGCGGGGGGCACAGATACGCAGTATTTT; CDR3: CASKRAGGTDTQYF
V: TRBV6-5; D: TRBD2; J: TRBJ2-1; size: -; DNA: TGTGCCAGCAGTTATACCGGGACTAGAGTCGATGAGCAGTTCTTC; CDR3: CASSYTGTRVDEQFF
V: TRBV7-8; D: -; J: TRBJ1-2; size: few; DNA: TGTGCCAGCAGCTTATGGCTAACAGGGAACTATGGCTACACCTTC; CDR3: CASSLWLTGNYGYTF
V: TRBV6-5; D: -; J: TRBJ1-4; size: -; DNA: TGTGCCAGCAGTTACTCGGGGGCGCGTTATGAAAAACTGTTTTTT; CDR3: CASSYSGARYEKLFF
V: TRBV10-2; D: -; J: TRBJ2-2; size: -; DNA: TGCGCCAGCAAATGGGACTCAGTCACCGGGGAGCTGTTTTTT; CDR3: CASKWDSVTGELFF
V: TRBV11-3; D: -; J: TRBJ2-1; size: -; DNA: TGTGCCAGCAGCCCCAAGGACAGAAACAATGAGCAGTTCTTC; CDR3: CASSPKDRNNEQFF
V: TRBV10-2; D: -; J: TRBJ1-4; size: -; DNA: TGCGCCAGCAGGACAGGTGAAAAACTGTTTTTT; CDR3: CASRTGEKLFF
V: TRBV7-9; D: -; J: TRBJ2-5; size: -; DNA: TGTGCCAGCAGCTTCCCAGGGCGGGAGACCCAGTACTTC; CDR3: CASSFPGRETQYF
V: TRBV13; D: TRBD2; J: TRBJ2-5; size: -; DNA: TGTGCCAGCAGCGTCCTGACTAGCGCGACCCAAGAGACCCAGTACTTC; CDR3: CASSVLTSATQETQYF
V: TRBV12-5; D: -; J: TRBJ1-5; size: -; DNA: TGTGCTAGTGCCGTGGGGGGGGCTTATCAGCCCCAGCATTTT; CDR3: CASAVGGAYQPQHF
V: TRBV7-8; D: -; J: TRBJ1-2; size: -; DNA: TGTGCCAGCAGCTTATCGGGGAGGCGTTATGGCTACACCTTC; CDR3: CASSLSGRRYGYTF
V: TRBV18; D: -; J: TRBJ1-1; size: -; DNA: TGTGCCAGCTCAATGACAGTTCTGAACACTGAAGCTTTCTTT; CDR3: CASSMTVLNTEAFF
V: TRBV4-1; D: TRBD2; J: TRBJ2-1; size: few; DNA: TGCGCCAGCAGCCAAGATAGCGGGGGGGCGTACAATGAGCAGTTCTTC; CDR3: CASSQDSGGAYNEQFF
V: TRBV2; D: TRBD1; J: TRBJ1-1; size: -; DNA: TGTGCCAGCACCGAGGCCCGGGAGGACAGGGAGGACACTGAAGCTTTCTTT; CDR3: CASTEAREDREDTEAFF
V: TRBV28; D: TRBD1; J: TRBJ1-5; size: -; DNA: TGTGCCAGCAGATCCGGGACAGGGAACAATCAGCCCCAGCATTTT; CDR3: CASRSGTGNNQPQHF
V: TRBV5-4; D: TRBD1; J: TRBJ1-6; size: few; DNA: TGTGCCAGCAGCTTGGCACGGGGACAGAATTCACCCCTCCACTTT; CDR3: CASSLARGQNSPLHF
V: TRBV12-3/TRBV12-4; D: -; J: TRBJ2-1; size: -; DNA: TGTGCCAGCAGTTTTGAGCGTTACAATGAGCAGTTCTTC; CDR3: CASSFERYNEQFF
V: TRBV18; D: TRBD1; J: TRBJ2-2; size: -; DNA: TGTGCCAGCTCACCACGACAGGGAGATGGCGGGGAGCTGTTTTTT; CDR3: CASSPRQGDGGELFF